This T cell receptor beta chain was sequenced for a study of STAT5B mutations in CD4+ large granular lymphocyte leukemia. Study at large: The CDR3 'QG' motif was associated with a particular HLA allele among healthy donors. General study results and limits: Higher CD4+ than CD8+ T-LGLL clonality might reflect small sample size. CD4-sorted patient repertoires seemed more clonal than healthy CD4+ repertoires.

A word on this clone: What it binds is not known.

TCRdb's table, derived via immunoSEQ multiplex PCR, lists solely in-frame clones and lacks some. The table records about 3,700 clones, 85% of them present only once. CDR1 and CDR2 (germline): DFQATT, SNEGSKA (reference sequence). This CDR3 has 11 amino acids. With 0 bases removed from V and 9 bases from J, the gap between germline ends came to 5 bases. The receptor comes from a human donor in good health. The source material was CD4+ T cells from blood buffy coats. The chain combines TRBV20-1 with TRBJ2-2; no firm D call. The CDR3 here is CSARDFRELFF. CDR3 DNA: TGCAGTGCTAGAGATTTTAGGGAGCTGTTTTTT.